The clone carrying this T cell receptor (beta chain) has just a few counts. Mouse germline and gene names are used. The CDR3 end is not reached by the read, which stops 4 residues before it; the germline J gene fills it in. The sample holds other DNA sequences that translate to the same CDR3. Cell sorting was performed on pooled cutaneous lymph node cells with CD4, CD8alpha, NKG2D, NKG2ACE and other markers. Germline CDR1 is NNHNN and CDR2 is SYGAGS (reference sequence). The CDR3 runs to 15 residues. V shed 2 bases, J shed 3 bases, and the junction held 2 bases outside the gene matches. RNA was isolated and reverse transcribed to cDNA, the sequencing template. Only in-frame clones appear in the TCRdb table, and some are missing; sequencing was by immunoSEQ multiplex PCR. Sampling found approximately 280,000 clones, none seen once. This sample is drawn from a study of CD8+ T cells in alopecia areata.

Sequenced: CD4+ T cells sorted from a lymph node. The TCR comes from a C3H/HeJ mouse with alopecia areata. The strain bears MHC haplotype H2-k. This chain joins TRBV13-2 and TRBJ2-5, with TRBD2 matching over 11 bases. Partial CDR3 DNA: TGTGCCAGCGGTGACCGGGACTGGGGGCAAGAC. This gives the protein CASGDRDWGQD. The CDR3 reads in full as CASGDRDWGQDTQYF.